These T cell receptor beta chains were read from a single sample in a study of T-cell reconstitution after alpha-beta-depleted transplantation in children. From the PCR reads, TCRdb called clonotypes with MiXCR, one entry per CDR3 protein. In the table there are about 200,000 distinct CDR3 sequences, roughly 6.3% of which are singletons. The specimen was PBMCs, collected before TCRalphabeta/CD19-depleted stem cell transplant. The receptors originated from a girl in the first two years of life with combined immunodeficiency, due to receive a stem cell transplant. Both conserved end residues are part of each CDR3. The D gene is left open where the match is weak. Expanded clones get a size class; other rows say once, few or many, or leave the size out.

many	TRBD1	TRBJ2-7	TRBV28	CARQGEGYEQYF	TGTGCCAGACAGGGGGAAGGGTACGAGCAGTACTTC
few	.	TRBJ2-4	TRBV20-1	CSASRGGGASKNIQYF	TGCAGTGCTAGTCGCGGTGGGGGGGCGTCCAAAAACATTCAGTACTTC
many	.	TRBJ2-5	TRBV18	CASSSGVQETQYF	TGTGCCAGCTCGTCAGGGGTCCAAGAGACCCAGTACTTC
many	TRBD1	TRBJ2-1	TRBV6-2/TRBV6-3	CASSYSRDRGYNEQFF	TGTGCCAGCAGTTACTCGAGGGACAGGGGTTACAATGAGCAGTTCTTC
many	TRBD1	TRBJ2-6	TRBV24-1	CAFGTGNSGANVLTF	TGTGCCTTTGGGACAGGGAACTCTGGGGCCAACGTCCTGACTTTC
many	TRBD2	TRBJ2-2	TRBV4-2	CASSTRLAGVNTGELFF	TGTGCCAGCAGCACGCGACTAGCGGGGGTGAACACCGGGGAGCTGTTTTTT
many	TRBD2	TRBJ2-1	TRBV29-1	CSVVGRPSGRAAYNEQFF	TGCAGCGTTGTTGGCAGACCTAGCGGGAGGGCGGCCTACAATGAGCAGTTCTTC
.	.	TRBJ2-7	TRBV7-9	CASSRGRSQRGSYEQYF	TGTGCCAGCAGCCGCGGCAGGAGTCAGCGCGGGTCCTACGAGCAGTACTTC
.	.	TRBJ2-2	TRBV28	CANRVGAGIGELFF	TGTGCCAACAGAGTGGGGGCGGGGATCGGGGAGCTGTTTTTT
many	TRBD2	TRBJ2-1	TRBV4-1	CASSNAGVDEQFF	TGCGCCAGCAGCAATGCGGGGGTGGATGAGCAGTTCTTC
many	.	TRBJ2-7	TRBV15	CATSRDRPIIYEQYF	TGTGCCACCAGCAGAGATCGACCTATCATCTACGAGCAGTACTTC
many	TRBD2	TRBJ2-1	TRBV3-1	CASSQDPGLANEQFF	TGTGCCAGCAGCCAAGATCCGGGACTAGCCAATGAGCAGTTCTTC